Presented here are 31 T cell receptor beta chains from one specimen sequenced in a study of immune evolution from preneoplasia to lung adenocarcinoma. The protocol was immunoSEQ multiplex PCR, while the TCRdb copy is restricted to in-frame clones and leaves out a portion. The sample shows some 4,600 clones, roughly 87% of them seen only once. Sequenced: FFPE invasive lung adenocarcinoma tissue. These receptors originate from a person between 45 and 65 years old with lung adenocarcinoma.

This clone has just one count. The chain combines TRBV29-1 with TRBJ2-1, with D perhaps matching TRBD1 or TRBD2 (6 bases each). Germline V gives CDR1 SQVTM, CDR2 ANQGSEA. Trimming removed 0 bases from V and 1 base from J, with 10 bases in between. This CDR3 contains 15 residues. The CDR3 nucleotides are TGCAGCGTTGAAGATGGAGGGGGTTCCTACAATGAGCAGTTCTTC. Translation: CSVEDGGGSYNEQFF.

The rearrangement links TRBV6-5 to TRBJ2-2; TRBD1 might be the D (5 bases). Trimming cost V 5 bases and J 6 bases, with 16 bases left between them. The CDR3 contains 15 residues. The V gene's germline CDR1 is MNHEY and CDR2 SVGAGI. Here the CDR3 DNA reads TGTGCCAGCAGTGCGGAGTACAGGACGGCCGGGGAGCTGTTTTTT. Translated: CASSAEYRTAGELFF.

V and J are TRBV30 and TRBJ1-5, with TRBD1 matching over 7 bases. This CDR3 contains 12 residues. Germline-derived CDR1 and CDR2 are GTSNPN and SVGIG (reference sequence). V lost 1 base to trimming and J lost 13 bases; unmatched junction nucleotides: 7. The CDR3 loop is CAWSAIQGNQHF. Here the CDR3 DNA reads TGTGCCTGGAGTGCTATACAGGGGAATCAGCATTTT.

CDR3 nucleotide sequence: TGTGCCAGCAGCTTAGCGCGAGGCTCCTTTGAAGCTTTCTTT. Translation gives CASSLARGSFEAFF. V is TRBV11-1 and J is TRBJ1-1; D uncertain. Germline V lookup: CDR1 SGHAT, CDR2 FQDESV (reference sequence). The CDR3 is 14 residues long. The V end was cut by 0 bases, the J end by 7 bases, with 12 bases between.

CDR3: CASSLSQGGPQHF. CDR3 nucleotide sequence: TGTGCCAGCAGTTTATCTCAGGGAGGGCCCCAGCATTTT. The gene calls are TRBV27 and TRBJ1-5, with D possibly being TRBD1 (5 bases). Germline loops: CDR1 MNHEY, CDR2 SMNVEV (reference sequence). Trimming stripped 0 bases from V and 9 bases from J, with 9 bases between. The CDR3 consists of 13 residues.

This chain uses TRBV28 with TRBJ2-3; no clear D. Germline assignment: CDR1 MDHEN and CDR2 SYDVKM. The CDR3 has 14 residues. With 8 bases removed from V and 2 bases from J, the gap between germline ends came to 14 bases. CDR3 in amino acids: CASRPLGSTDTQYF. DNA of the CDR3: TGTGCCAGCCGTCCCTTGGGATCCACAGATACGCAGTATTTT.

This clone was found a few times. The chain is built from TRBV7-3 and TRBJ2-2; TRBD2 matches at 13 bases. The V and J ends lost 5 bases and 5 bases, in that order; junction bases with no gene match: 5. The CDR3 length is 16 residues. Germline assignment: CDR1 SGHTA and CDR2 FQGTGA. Here the CDR3 reads CASSLGLAGMTGELFF. Here the CDR3 DNA reads TGTGCCAGCAGCCTGGGACTAGCGGGGATGACCGGGGAGCTGTTTTTT.

The J gene is TRBJ1-4, the V gene TRBV4-1; D remains ambiguous. CDR1 is MGHRA, CDR2 YSYEKL, per germline. This CDR3 comprises 17 residues. V was clipped by 2 bases and J by 4 bases, with 17 bases between them. The CDR3 bases are TGCGCCAGCAGCCAAAAACCCGAGGGTGCCCTTAATGAAAAACTGTTTTTT. Translated, it gives CASSQKPEGALNEKLFF.

This chain links TRBV11-2 with TRBJ2-5; either TRBD1 or TRBD2 may supply D (5 bases each). This CDR3 contains 16 residues. Between the trimmed V and J ends, which lost 3 bases and 4 bases, there was a span of 18 bases. The germline V gene encodes CDR1 SGHAT and CDR2 FQNNGV. The chain's CDR3 is CASSFRGSLGLETQYF. The CDR3, as DNA: TGTGCCAGCAGCTTTAGAGGGTCGTTGGGGCTAGAGACCCAGTACTTC.

CDR3 residues: CASRQTGGYYGYTF. The CDR3 region has the DNA TGTGCCAGCAGGCAGACAGGGGGCTACTATGGCTACACCTTC. J is TRBJ1-2 and V is TRBV28; TRBD1 aligns across 10 bases. CDR1 MDHEN and CDR2 SYDVKM come from the germline V gene. This CDR3 comprises 14 residues. J lost 3 bases, V lost 6 bases, and 4 bases had no gene match.

The chain recombines TRBV5-6 with TRBJ2-1; 9 positions match TRBD2. This CDR3 spans 17 amino acids. The V gene's germline CDR1 is SGHDT and CDR2 YYEEEE. Unmatched junction bases numbered 9, after V lost 1 base and J lost 4 bases. The DNA of the CDR3 is TGTGCCAGCAGCTTGTATGGTGCGGGAGGGGCATACAATGAGCAGTTCTTC. Translated, it gives CASSLYGAGGAYNEQFF.

The V call is TRBV7-3, the J call TRBJ2-3; a weak D match, TRBD2 (5 bases). The V end was cut by 2 bases, the J end by 4 bases, with 13 bases between. The CDR3 totals 15 residues. CDR1 is SGHTA and CDR2 is FQGTGA in the germline V gene. CDR3 protein: CASSLRGSNPDTQYF. Here the CDR3 DNA reads TGTGCCAGCAGCTTACGTGGGAGTAACCCAGATACGCAGTATTTT. Drawing the rest from reference TRBV7-3 and TRBJ2-3, the complete variable domain is GAGVSQTPSNKVTEKGKYVELRCDPISGHTALYWYRQSLGQGPEFLIYFQGTGAADDSGLPNDRFFAVRPEGSVSTLKIQRTERGDSAVYLCASSLRGSNPDTQYFGPGTRLTVL.

This sequence joins TRBV7-9 and TRBJ2-7, with D perhaps being TRBD1 or TRBD2 (5 bases each). Germline V CDR1 and CDR2: SEHNR, FQNEAQ (reference sequence). The V end was cut by 4 bases, the J end by 0 bases, with 13 bases between. CDR3 length: 15 amino acids. CDR3 in DNA: TGTGCCAGCAGCTCGGACGGGGCTAGCTCCTACGAGCAGTACTTC. Amino acid sequence: CASSSDGASSYEQYF. Using reference TRBV7-9 and TRBJ2-7 for the parts outside the CDR3, the full variable domain is DTGVSQNPRHKITKRGQNVTFRCDPISEHNRLYWYRQTLGQGPEFLTYFQNEAQLEKSRLLSDRFSAERPKGSFSTLEIQRTEQGDSAMYLCASSSDGASSYEQYFGPGTRLTVT.

The chain has TRBV5-1 and TRBJ2-3; no firm D call. V dropped 0 bases and J dropped 1 base, with 6 bases sitting between them. This CDR3 spans 14 amino acids. Germline V CDR1 and CDR2: SGHRS, YFSETQ. This chain's CDR3 is CASSLVLGTDTQYF. The CDR3 coding sequence is TGCGCCAGCAGCTTGGTGCTGGGCACAGATACGCAGTATTTT.

The table lists this clone with a count of one. V is TRBV11-2 and J is TRBJ2-7; maybe TRBD2 (5 bases). The CDR3 runs to 12 residues. Germline CDR1 SGHAT, CDR2 FQNNGV. V was pared by 0 bases and J by 9 bases, with 9 bases between. In DNA, the CDR3 is TGTGCCAGCAGCTTAGAGGGAGTAGTGCAGTACTTC. Its protein is CASSLEGVVQYF.

J is TRBJ2-1 and V is TRBV11-2; TRBD2 might be the D (5 bases). Per the germline V gene, CDR1 is SGHAT and CDR2 is FQNNGV. V was trimmed by 5 bases and J by 9 bases, leaving 20 bases between them. The CDR3 runs 15 residues. CDR3 region: CASSPLSLASAEQFF. DNA for the CDR3: TGTGCCAGCAGCCCCCTCAGCCTAGCTTCCGCTGAGCAGTTCTTC.

The table lists this clone with a few counts. The chain combines TRBV30 with TRBJ2-5; a possible D gene is TRBD1 (5 bases). The end of the DNA fits TRBJ2-7 better, so the J call may be wrong. The CDR3 contains 13 residues. The germline gives CDR1 GTSNPN, CDR2 SVGIG (reference sequence). The CDR3 protein is CAWREQTALEQYF. The CDR3 DNA reads as TGTGCCTGGAGGGAACAGACAGCCCTCGAGCAGTACTTC.

V usage is TRBV20-1 and J usage is TRBJ2-4; tentatively, D is TRBD2 (7 bases). This CDR3 has 11 amino acids. CDR1 DFQATT and CDR2 SNEGSKA come from the germline V gene (reference sequence). Trimming cost V 0 bases and J 16 bases, with 13 bases left between them. CDR3 in amino acids: CSARDQAGAYF. The CDR3 DNA reads TGCAGTGCTAGAGATCAGGCGGGGGCTTACTTC.

The rearrangement uses TRBV7-6 and TRBJ1-1; D is undetermined. Germline assignment: CDR1 SGHVS and CDR2 FNYEAQ. CDR3 size: 13 residues. The germline V and J ends were trimmed by 5 bases and 3 bases, with 10 bases remaining between them. CDR3 amino acids: CASSPKGYTEAFF. The CDR3 nucleotides read TGTGCCAGCAGCCCCAAGGGCTACACTGAAGCTTTCTTT.

The chain is built from TRBV28 and TRBJ2-7, with D uncertain. The V end lost 3 bases, the J end lost 3 bases, and 6 bases lay between the germline ends. Germline values: CDR1 MDHEN, CDR2 SYDVKM. The CDR3 contains 12 residues. CDR3: CASSLFNYEQYF. The CDR3 region has the DNA TGTGCCAGCAGTTTGTTCAACTACGAGCAGTACTTC.

V is TRBV28 and J is TRBJ2-7; 15 bases map to TRBD2. The junction had 13 bases not matched to a gene; V was cut back by 10 bases and J by 0 bases. In germline, CDR1 is MDHEN, CDR2 SYDVKM. The CDR3 length is 18 residues. CDR3 sequence reads: CATRVPGLAGGDSYEQYF. CDR3 in DNA: TGTGCCACCAGAGTACCGGGACTAGCGGGAGGCGACTCCTACGAGCAGTACTTC. Using reference TRBV28 and TRBJ2-7 for the parts outside the CDR3, the full variable domain is DVKVTQSSRYLVKRTGEKVFLECVQDMDHENMFWYRQDPGLGLRLIYFSYDVKMKEKGDIPEGYSVSREKKERFSLILESASTNQTSMYLCATRVPGLAGGDSYEQYFGPGTRLTVT.

This chain uses TRBV28 with TRBJ1-3; no clear D gene. Germline V CDR1 and CDR2: MDHEN, SYDVKM. The CDR3 runs to 16 residues. Trimming left V 6 bases short and J 2 bases short, with 17 bases between. The CDR3 sequence is CASSPILESTGNTIYF. The DNA for the CDR3 is TGTGCCAGCAGCCCCATTCTCGAATCGACTGGAAACACCATATATTTT.

The CDR3 loop is CASSTGTGAPRGYTF. In DNA form, the CDR3 reads TGCGCCAGCAGCACAGGGACAGGGGCCCCTAGGGGCTACACCTTC. V gene TRBV5-1 combines with J gene TRBJ1-2; 10 nucleotides agree with TRBD1. CDR1 SGHRS and CDR2 YFSETQ come from the germline V gene. CDR3 length: 15 residues. The V gene end was trimmed by 4 bases and the J gene end by 8 bases; junction bases not matched to a gene: 11.

The rearrangement joins TRBV5-1 to TRBJ2-3; possible D gene TRBD1, 6 bases. Trimming pared 0 bases from V and 0 bases from J, leaving 8 bases between. The CDR3 is 15 residues long. Germline values: CDR1 SGHRS, CDR2 YFSETQ. The CDR3 is CASSLDRASTDTQYF. In DNA form, the CDR3 reads TGCGCCAGCAGCTTGGACAGGGCTAGCACAGATACGCAGTATTTT.

The chain is built from TRBV4-1 and TRBJ2-1, with 7 nucleotides matching TRBD2. This CDR3 spans 17 amino acids. J gave up 7 bases and V 4 bases, and 16 bases lay outside the gene matches. Germline assignment: CDR1 MGHRA and CDR2 YSYEKL. The DNA of the CDR3 is TGCGCCAGCAGCCGCAGGGCGGAGCGGGGCACCCCTAATGAGCAGTTCTTC. Translating gives CASSRRAERGTPNEQFF.

The chain carries TRBV5-1 and TRBJ1-3; D might be TRBD1 (6 bases). The CDR3 is made up of 13 amino acids. Germline-derived CDR1 and CDR2 are SGHRS and YFSETQ. The germline V and J ends were trimmed by 4 bases and 3 bases, with 8 bases remaining between them. This chain's CDR3 is CASSVTGGNTIYF. CDR3 nucleotide sequence: TGCGCCAGCAGCGTGACAGGTGGAAACACCATATATTTT. The variable domain in full, completed from reference TRBV5-1 and TRBJ1-3, reads KAGVTQTPRYLIKTRGQQVTLSCSPISGHRSVSWYQQTPGQGLQFLFEYFSETQRNKGNFPGRFSGRQFSNSRSEMNVSTLELGDSALYLCASSVTGGNTIYFGEGSWLTVV.

CDR3 coding DNA: TGTGCCAGCAGCTTAGTTTGGGAGACCCAGTACTTC. It codes for CASSLVWETQYF. The V call is TRBV7-6, the J call TRBJ2-5, with D hard to call. Germline V gene sequence: CDR1 SGHVS, CDR2 FNYEAQ. This CDR3 region has 12 residues. Trimming took off 1 base at V and 5 bases at J, with 5 bases between the two ends.

This chain joins TRBV6-1 and TRBJ2-7; D is perhaps TRBD1 (6 bases). Trimming took off 8 bases at V and 4 bases at J, with 21 bases between the two ends. The CDR3 is 15 residues long. CDR1 is MNHNS, CDR2 SASEGT, per germline. CDR3 in DNA: TGTGCCAGCGGCAAAGGGGACACCGGAGCGTACGAGCAGTACTTC. This codes for CASGKGDTGAYEQYF.

The genes are TRBV5-6 and TRBJ2-5; D possibly corresponds to TRBD2 (7 bases). The germline V and J ends were trimmed by 1 base and 2 bases, with 18 bases remaining between them. CDR1 SGHDT and CDR2 YYEEEE come from the germline V gene. The CDR3 covers 17 residues. CDR3 DNA: TGTGCCAGCAGCTTGTGGGGGGGGCCTATGGGGCAAGAGACCCAGTACTTC. Translating it yields CASSLWGGPMGQETQYF.

The V gene is TRBV28, the J gene TRBJ2-3, with D unresolved. The germline V gene encodes CDR1 MDHEN and CDR2 SYDVKM. V lost 5 bases to trimming and J lost 1 base, with 4 bases between them. The CDR3 loop spans 12 amino acids. CDR3: CASSQGTDTQYF. The CDR3 nucleotides read TGTGCCAGCAGTCAGGGCACAGATACGCAGTATTTT.

The chain combines TRBV18 with TRBJ1-1, with D maybe TRBD1 (5 bases). V lost 5 bases to trimming and J lost 3 bases, with 10 bases between them. Per the germline V gene, CDR1 is KGHSH and CDR2 is LQKENI. This CDR3 is 13 amino acids long. CDR3 amino acids: CASSVDRYTEAFF. DNA for the CDR3: TGTGCCAGCTCAGTTGACAGATACACTGAAGCTTTCTTT. Complete variable domain (other parts from reference TRBV18 and TRBJ1-1): NAGVMQNPRHLVRRRGQEARLRCSPMKGHSHVYWYRQLPEEGLKFMVYLQKENIIDESGMPKERFSAEFPKEGPSILRIQQVVRGDSAAYFCASSVDRYTEAFFGQGTRLTVV.